The 19 T cell receptor beta chains reported below all come from one sample, sequenced in a study of T-cell memory formation after mild COVID-19. TCRdb reanalysed the 5' RACE reads using MiXCR and keeps one entry per CDR3 protein. The table lists 470,000 or so distinct CDR3 sequences, 20% of them singletons. The sample consisted of PBMCs or a T cell subset sorted from them (not recorded which). The receptor set was obtained from an adult woman who had mild COVID-19 (a few samples of this study predate the infection). Cell type and time point are not known.

CDR3 protein: CAMGRINEQFF. The DNA of the CDR3 is TGTGCCATGGGCCGAATCAATGAGCAGTTCTTC. This rearrangement joins TRBV6-2 or TRBV6-3 to TRBJ2-1; D gene uncertain. The V end was cut by 10 bases, the J end by 6 bases, with 10 bases between. The germline V gene encodes CDR1 MNHEY and CDR2 SVGEGT. The CDR3 consists of 11 residues.

This chain joins TRBV21-1 and TRBJ2-7; the table's D call, TRBD2, has no DNA check behind it. TRBV21-1 represents a pseudogene. The CDR3 consists of 14 residues. The CDR3 is CASSKDRAAYEQYF. The DNA for the CDR3 is TGTGCCAGCAGCAAAGATAGGGCAGCCTACGAGCAGTACTTC.

The CDR3 spells CASSLGAVGTGELFF. The CDR3 bases are TGCGCCAGCAGCTTGGGGGCCGTCGGCACCGGGGAGCTGTTTTTT. The gene calls are TRBV5-1 and TRBJ2-2, with no clear D. The CDR3 runs to 15 residues. V was pared by 0 bases and J by 4 bases, with 10 bases between. Germline V gives CDR1 SGHRS, CDR2 YFSETQ.

This clonotype came up a few times. V and J are TRBV5-1 and TRBJ1-3; no reliable D call. Germline assignment: CDR1 SGHRS and CDR2 YFSETQ. The CDR3 consists of 15 residues. V was clipped by 2 bases and J by 2 bases, with 11 bases between them. CDR3 sequence reads: CASSFSSGAGNTIYF. CDR3 DNA: TGCGCCAGCAGCTTTTCCTCCGGTGCTGGAAACACCATATATTTT.

This clonotype was detected only a few times. The chain employs TRBV10-3 and TRBJ2-1; TRBD2 matches at 14 bases. Per germline, CDR1 ENHRY and CDR2 SYGVKD. CDR3 length: 18 amino acids. V gave up 3 bases and J gave up 4 bases; unmatched junction bases: 8. CDR3 loop: CAISDPGLAGVRYNEQFF. CDR3 sequence (DNA): TGTGCCATCAGTGACCCGGGACTAGCGGGAGTAAGGTACAATGAGCAGTTCTTC.

This chain connects TRBV2 to TRBJ2-6; the D is unclear. The germline V and J ends were trimmed by 1 base and 3 bases, with 4 bases remaining between them. CDR3 length: 14 residues. Germline V gives CDR1 SNHLY, CDR2 FYNNEI. The CDR3 reads CASSEDRGANVLTF. The CDR3 nucleotides are TGTGCCAGCAGTGAAGACCGTGGGGCCAACGTCCTGACTTTC.

The chain carries TRBV7-6 and TRBJ2-1; D might be TRBD1 or TRBD2, each matching 5 bases. The ends were cut back, 3 bases at V and 2 bases at J, with 14 bases in the middle. Germline values: CDR1 SGHVS, CDR2 FNYEAQ. CDR3 length: 16 amino acids. CDR3 bases: TGTGCCAGCAGCTTTTCTTCGCCGGGGCCCTACAATGAGCAGTTCTTC. Its protein product is CASSFSSPGPYNEQFF.

The CDR3 coding sequence is TGTGCCAGCAGCCCCTGGGGGACTAGCGGGAACTCTGGGGCCAACGTCCTGACTTTC. Translating it yields CASSPWGTSGNSGANVLTF. The chain has TRBV4-2 and TRBJ2-6; TRBD2 agrees at 13 bases. The CDR3 has 19 residues. The germline V gene has CDR1 LGHNA and CDR2 YNFKEQ. With V trimmed by 4 bases and J by 0 bases, 6 bases remained unmatched.

The chain recombines TRBV20-1 with TRBJ1-5; 8 bases align to TRBD1. Germline loops: CDR1 DFQATT, CDR2 SNEGSKA (reference sequence). J lost 0 bases, V lost 6 bases, and 7 bases had no gene match. The CDR3 covers 15 residues. The CDR3 DNA follows: TGCAGTGCCAGGACAGGGTTGGTTAGCAATCAGCCCCAGCATTTT. Translating it yields CSARTGLVSNQPQHF.

J is TRBJ1-1 and V is TRBV4-1; a weak D match, TRBD1 (6 bases). Germline lookup yields CDR1 MGHRA and CDR2 YSYEKL. This CDR3 is 14 amino acids long. V was cut by 6 bases and J by 4 bases, with 15 bases left in between. The CDR3 DNA is TGCGCCAGCAGTCAGTCGGGGGGCGGCACTGAAGCTTTCTTT. Residues: CASSQSGGGTEAFF.

The V call is TRBV18, the J call TRBJ2-7, with D possibly being TRBD1 (5 bases). V was cut by 2 bases and J by 2 bases, with 7 bases left in between. The germline gives CDR1 KGHSH, CDR2 LQKENI. This CDR3 comprises 13 residues. As DNA, the CDR3 is TGTGCCAGCTCACCAGCAGGGACCTACGAGCAGTACTTC. Protein sequence: CASSPAGTYEQYF. The full variable domain, with the rest looked up from reference TRBV18 and TRBJ2-7, is NAGVMQNPRHLVRRRGQEARLRCSPMKGHSHVYWYRQLPEEGLKFMVYLQKENIIDESGMPKERFSAEFPKEGPSILRIQQVVRGDSAAYFCASSPAGTYEQYFGPGTRLTVT.

This clonotype has at least ten counts. The gene calls are TRBV5-4 and TRBJ1-5, with no clear D. Germline V lookup: CDR1 SGHNT, CDR2 YYREEE (reference sequence). V gave up 0 bases and J gave up 0 bases, with 7 bases separating them. The CDR3 has 15 amino acids. For the CDR3, the DNA is TGTGCCAGCAGCTTGGGGTTGGATAGCAATCAGCCCCAGCATTTT. As protein: CASSLGLDSNQPQHF.

The CDR3 coding sequence is TGTGCCAGCAGCGTACCCTACACCTTC. This codes for CASSVPYTF. This chain connects TRBV9 to TRBJ1-2; D gene unclear. Trimming stripped 1 base from V and 10 bases from J, with 2 bases between. Germline lookup yields CDR1 SGDLS and CDR2 YYNGEE. The CDR3 length is 9 residues.

This clonotype was observed at least ten times. V and J are TRBV7-8 and TRBJ2-1; 8 bases fit TRBD1. Germline trimming cut 11 bases from V and 6 bases from J; bases unmatched to any gene: 12. Per germline, CDR1 SGHVS and CDR2 FQNEAQ. The CDR3 extends over 14 amino acids. The CDR3 region is CASSGGQAFNEQFF. The CDR3 DNA is TGTGCCTCCTCTGGGGGACAGGCTTTCAATGAGCAGTTCTTC.

This rearrangement joins TRBV3-1 to TRBJ1-1; D not certain. The CDR3 runs 13 residues. V was clipped by 5 bases and J by 0 bases, with 7 bases between them. Germline loops: CDR1 LGHDT, CDR2 YNNKEL (reference sequence). The CDR3 region is CASSVDMNTEAFF. The CDR3 DNA is TGTGCCAGCAGCGTCGATATGAACACTGAAGCTTTCTTT.

The chain links TRBV7-2 to TRBJ2-7, with 9 bases fitting TRBD1. The CDR3 contains 18 residues. Trimming at V came to 5 bases and at J to 6 bases, leaving 20 bases not matched to a gene. In germline, CDR1 is SGHTA, CDR2 FQGNSA. The CDR3, as DNA: TGTGCCAGCAGCCCCTCCCTTTTGGGACAGGGATCCCCTGGCGAGCAGTACTTC. It yields the protein CASSPSLLGQGSPGEQYF.

This clonotype was seen a handful of times. The chain has TRBV12-3 or TRBV12-4 and TRBJ2-1; TRBD2 might be the D (5 bases). V lost 7 bases, J lost 8 bases, and 18 bases lay in between. There are 14 residues in the CDR3. In DNA form, the CDR3 reads TGTGCCAGCAACCGCCGCTCGGGAAAATATGAGCAGTTCTTC. As protein: CASNRRSGKYEQFF.

This clonotype has at least ten counts. The chain is built from TRBV6-1 and TRBJ2-1; 14 nucleotides agree with TRBD2. Germline V gene lookup returns CDR1 MNHNS and CDR2 SASEGT. The CDR3 sequence is 16 residues long. The ends lost 6 bases at V and 8 bases at J; junction bases unmatched: 9. The CDR3: CASSGTGTSGRDEQFF. In DNA form, the CDR3 reads TGTGCCAGCAGCGGTACCGGGACTAGCGGGAGAGATGAGCAGTTCTTC.

This clonotype has just a few counts. The chain employs TRBV9 and TRBJ1-2; D gene ambiguous. Germline values: CDR1 SGDLS, CDR2 YYNGEE. V was trimmed by 0 bases and J by 1 base, leaving 10 bases between them. The CDR3 extends over 15 amino acids. The CDR3 nucleotides are TGTGCCAGCAGCGTAGAGGCAGTCAGTAACTATGGCTACACCTTC. This codes for CASSVEAVSNYGYTF. The full variable domain, its missing parts supplied by reference TRBV9 and TRBJ1-2, is DSGVTQTPKHLITATGQRVTLRCSPRSGDLSVYWYQQSLDQGLQFLIQYYNGEERAKGNILERFSAQQFPDLHSELNLSSLELGDSALYFCASSVEAVSNYGYTFGSGTRLTVV.